The clone carrying this TCR beta chain has just a few counts. No antigen is known for it. The data are from a study of molecular identifiers for immune sequencing clone quantification. Study-wide results and caveats: Investigators reportedly could detect spiked Jurkat TCR RNA from one cell among one million naive cells. Highly expanded clone sizes could be underestimated by identical TCR molecules that share a barcode. Clonotypes topping 20 RNA copies carried over 97% of effector molecules but under 1% of naive ones.

Sorted cells numbering roughly 19,000 to 1,000,000, with 10%, 30% or 50% RNA, yielded the naive CD8 libraries. This CDR3 region has 15 residues. Trimming stripped 1 base from V and 4 bases from J, with 14 bases between. From germline, CDR1 is SNHLY and CDR2 FYNNEI. TCRdb itself ran the PCR reads through MiXCR, one entry per CDR3 protein. The sample includes tens of thousands of distinct CDR3 sequences, around 18% of them seen just once. The clonotype comes from a human donor in good health. Some libraries in this study had Jurkat cell RNA spiked in. The source material was naive CD8+ T cells from blood, with Jurkat cell RNA spiked in. Subset: FACS-sorted CD8+CD4-CCR7+CD45RA+ naive T cells. This rearrangement joins TRBV2 to TRBJ2-7, with D possibly being TRBD2 (5 bases). The CDR3 bases are TGTGCCAGCAGTGAAGGACCTAAAGGAGGATACGAGCAGTACTTC. Amino acid sequence: CASSEGPKGGYEQYF.